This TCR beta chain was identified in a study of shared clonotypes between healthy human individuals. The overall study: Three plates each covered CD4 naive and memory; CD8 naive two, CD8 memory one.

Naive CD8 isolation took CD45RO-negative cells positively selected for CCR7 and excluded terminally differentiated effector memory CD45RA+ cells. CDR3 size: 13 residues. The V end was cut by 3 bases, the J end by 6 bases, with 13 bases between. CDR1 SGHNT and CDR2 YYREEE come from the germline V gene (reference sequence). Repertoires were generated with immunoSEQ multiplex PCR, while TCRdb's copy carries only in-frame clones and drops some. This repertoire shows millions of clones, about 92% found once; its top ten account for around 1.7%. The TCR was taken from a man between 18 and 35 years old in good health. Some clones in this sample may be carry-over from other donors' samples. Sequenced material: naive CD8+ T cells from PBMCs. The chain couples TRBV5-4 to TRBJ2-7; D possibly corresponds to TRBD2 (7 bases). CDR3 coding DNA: TGTGCCAGCAGCTCGGGGGGCAGGGCCGAGCAGTACTTC. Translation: CASSSGGRAEQYF.